The clone carrying this T cell receptor (beta chain) was recorded a few times. The antigen remains undetermined. This specimen comes from a study of response to subunit inactivated influenza vaccine. Study-wide results and limits: The authors suggested that few new T cells are recruited per seasonal influenza vaccination.

V shed 5 bases and J shed 1 base, with 11 bases lying between them. Germline-derived CDR1 and CDR2 are SGHAT and FQDESV (reference sequence). The CDR3 is made up of 14 amino acids. A single record per CDR3 protein comes from TCRdb applying MiXCR to the RT-PCR reads. The data hold a few hundred thousand distinct CDR3 sequences, with about 20% observed a single time. This chain connects TRBV11-1 to TRBJ1-2; weak D call: TRBD1 (5 bases). This receptor was taken from a man aged 50-75 years who received an inactivated influenza vaccine. Source: PBMCs from blood, taken approximately 20 months after vaccination. CDR3 region: CASSLYGGNYGYTF. CDR3 sequence (DNA): TGTGCCAGCAGCCTCTATGGGGGTAACTATGGCTACACCTTC.